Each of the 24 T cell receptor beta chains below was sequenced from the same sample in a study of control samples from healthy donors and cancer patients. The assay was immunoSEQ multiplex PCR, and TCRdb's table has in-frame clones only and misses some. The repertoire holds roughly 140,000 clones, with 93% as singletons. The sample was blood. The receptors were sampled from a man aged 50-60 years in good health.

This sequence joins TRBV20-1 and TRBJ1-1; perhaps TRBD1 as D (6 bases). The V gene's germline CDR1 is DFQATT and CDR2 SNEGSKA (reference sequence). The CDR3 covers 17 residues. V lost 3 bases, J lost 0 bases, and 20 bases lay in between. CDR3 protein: CSASAAGGTLMNTEAFF. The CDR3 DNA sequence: TGCAGTGCTAGTGCCGCCGGGGGCACTCTCATGAACACTGAAGCTTTCTTT.

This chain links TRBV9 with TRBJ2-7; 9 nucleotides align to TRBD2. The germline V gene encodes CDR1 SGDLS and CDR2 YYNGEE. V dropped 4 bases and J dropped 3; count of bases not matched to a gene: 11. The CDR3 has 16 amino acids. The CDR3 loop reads CASSPTPGTSIYEQYF. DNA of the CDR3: TGTGCCAGCAGCCCGACCCCCGGGACTAGCATCTACGAGCAGTACTTC.

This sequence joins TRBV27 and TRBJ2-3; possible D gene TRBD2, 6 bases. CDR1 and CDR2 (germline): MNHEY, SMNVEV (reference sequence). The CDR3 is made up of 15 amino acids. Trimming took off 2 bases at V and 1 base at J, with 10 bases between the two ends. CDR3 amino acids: CASSLGGGGTDTQYF. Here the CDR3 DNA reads TGTGCCAGCAGTTTAGGGGGAGGAGGCACAGATACGCAGTATTTT.

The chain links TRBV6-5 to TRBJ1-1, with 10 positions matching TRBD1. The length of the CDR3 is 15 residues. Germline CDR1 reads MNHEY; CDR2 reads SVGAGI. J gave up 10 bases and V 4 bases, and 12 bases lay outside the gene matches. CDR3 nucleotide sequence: TGTGCCAGCAGTTCGAGGACAGGGGGGGAATTAGGAGCTTTCTTT. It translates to CASSSRTGGELGAFF.

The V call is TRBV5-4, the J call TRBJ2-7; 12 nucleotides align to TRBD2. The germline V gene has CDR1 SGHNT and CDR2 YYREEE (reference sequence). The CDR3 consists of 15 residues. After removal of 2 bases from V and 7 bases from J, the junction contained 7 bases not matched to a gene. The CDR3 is CASSFRLAGEGEQYF. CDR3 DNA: TGTGCCAGCAGCTTCCGACTAGCGGGAGAGGGTGAGCAGTACTTC.

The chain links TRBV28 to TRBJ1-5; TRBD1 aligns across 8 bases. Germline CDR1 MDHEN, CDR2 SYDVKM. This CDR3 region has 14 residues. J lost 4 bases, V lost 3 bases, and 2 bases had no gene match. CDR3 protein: CASSLTGVNQPQHF. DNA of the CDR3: TGTGCCAGCAGTTTGACAGGGGTAAATCAGCCCCAGCATTTT.

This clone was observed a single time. Here the CDR3 DNA reads TGTGCCAGCAGCCAAGCTCCTAGCTCCTATAATTCACCCCTCCACTTT. This gives the protein CASSQAPSSYNSPLHF. The chain is built from TRBV3-1 (or the pseudogene TRBV3-2) and TRBJ1-6; D unresolved. Germline CDR1 is LGHDT and CDR2 is YNNKEL (reference sequence). The V end was cut by 1 base, the J end by 0 bases, with 7 bases between. The CDR3 has 16 residues.

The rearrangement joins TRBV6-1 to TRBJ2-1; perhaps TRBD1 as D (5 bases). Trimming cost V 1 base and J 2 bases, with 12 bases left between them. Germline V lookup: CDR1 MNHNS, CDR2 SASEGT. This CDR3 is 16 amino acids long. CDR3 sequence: CASSEEITGAYNEQFF. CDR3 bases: TGTGCCAGCAGTGAAGAAATAACAGGCGCCTACAATGAGCAGTTCTTC.

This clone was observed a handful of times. This chain's CDR3 is CASSPWASPSYEQYF. DNA of the CDR3: TGTGCCAGCAGCCCCTGGGCTAGCCCCTCCTACGAGCAGTACTTC. The chain is built from TRBV3-1 (or the pseudogene TRBV3-2) and TRBJ2-7; possible D gene TRBD2, 5 bases. CDR1 and CDR2 (germline): LGHDT, YNNKEL (reference sequence). This CDR3 has 15 amino acids. V was trimmed by 4 bases and J by 0 bases, leaving 13 bases between them.

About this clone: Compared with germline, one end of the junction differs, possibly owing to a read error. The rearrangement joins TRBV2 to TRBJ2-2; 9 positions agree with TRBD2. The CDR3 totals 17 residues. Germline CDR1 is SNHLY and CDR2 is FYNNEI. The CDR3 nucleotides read TGTGTCAGCAGTGTGGTAGCGGGAGATGTTCGAATCGGGGAGCTGTTTTTT. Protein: CVSSVVAGDVRIGELFF.

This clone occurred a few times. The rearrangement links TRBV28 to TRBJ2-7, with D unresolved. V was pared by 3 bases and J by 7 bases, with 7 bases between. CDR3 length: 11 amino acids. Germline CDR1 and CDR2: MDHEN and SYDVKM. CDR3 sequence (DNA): TGTGCCAGCAGTTTTGGGCCGGAGCAGTACTTC. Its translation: CASSFGPEQYF.

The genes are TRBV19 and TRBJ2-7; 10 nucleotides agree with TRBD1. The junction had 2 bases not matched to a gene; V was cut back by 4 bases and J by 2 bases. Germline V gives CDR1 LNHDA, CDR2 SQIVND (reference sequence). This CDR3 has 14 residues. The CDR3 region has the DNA TGTGCCAGTAGTAAAGGACAGGGGGCCTACGAGCAGTACTTC. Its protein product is CASSKGQGAYEQYF.

CDR3 loop: CAHRDRYYEQYF. The CDR3 nucleotides are TGTGCCCACCGGGACAGATACTACGAGCAGTACTTC. The J gene is TRBJ2-7, the V gene TRBV6-5, with TRBD1 matching over 7 bases. This CDR3 is 12 amino acids long. The V gene end was trimmed by 11 bases and the J gene end by 3 bases; junction bases not matched to a gene: 7. Germline-derived CDR1 and CDR2 are MNHEY and SVGAGI.

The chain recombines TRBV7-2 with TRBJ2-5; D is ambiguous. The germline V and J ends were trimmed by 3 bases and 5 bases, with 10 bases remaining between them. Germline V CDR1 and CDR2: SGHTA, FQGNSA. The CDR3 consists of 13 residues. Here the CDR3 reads CASSLGERETQYF. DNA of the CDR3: TGTGCCAGCAGCTTGGGCGAGAGGGAGACCCAGTACTTC.

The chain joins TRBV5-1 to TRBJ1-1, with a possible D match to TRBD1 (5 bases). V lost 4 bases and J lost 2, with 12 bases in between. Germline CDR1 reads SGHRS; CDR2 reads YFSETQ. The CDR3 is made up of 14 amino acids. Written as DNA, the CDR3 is TGCGCCAGCAGCCCCGGGACGGGAAACACTGAAGCTTTCTTT. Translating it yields CASSPGTGNTEAFF. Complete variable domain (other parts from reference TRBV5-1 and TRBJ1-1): KAGVTQTPRYLIKTRGQQVTLSCSPISGHRSVSWYQQTPGQGLQFLFEYFSETQRNKGNFPGRFSGRQFSNSRSEMNVSTLELGDSALYLCASSPGTGNTEAFFGQGTRLTVV.

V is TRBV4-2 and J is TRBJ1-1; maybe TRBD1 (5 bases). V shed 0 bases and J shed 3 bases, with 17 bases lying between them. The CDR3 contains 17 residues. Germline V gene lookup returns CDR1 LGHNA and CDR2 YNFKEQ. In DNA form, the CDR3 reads TGTGCCAGCAGCCAAGATCAGGCAGGGATGGGAGACACTGAAGCTTTCTTT. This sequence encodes CASSQDQAGMGDTEAFF.

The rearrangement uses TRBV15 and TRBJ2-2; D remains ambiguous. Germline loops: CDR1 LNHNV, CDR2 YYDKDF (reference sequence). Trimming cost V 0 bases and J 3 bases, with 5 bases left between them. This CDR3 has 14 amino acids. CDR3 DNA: TGTGCCACCAGCAGAGATGTCCACACCGGGGAGCTGTTTTTT. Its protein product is CATSRDVHTGELFF.

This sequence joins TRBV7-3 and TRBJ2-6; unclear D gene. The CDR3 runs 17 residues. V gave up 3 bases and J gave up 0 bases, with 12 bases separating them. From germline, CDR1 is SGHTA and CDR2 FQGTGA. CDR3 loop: CASSFLPSSSGANVLTF. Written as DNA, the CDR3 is TGTGCCAGCAGCTTCCTACCCTCCAGCTCTGGGGCCAACGTCCTGACTTTC.

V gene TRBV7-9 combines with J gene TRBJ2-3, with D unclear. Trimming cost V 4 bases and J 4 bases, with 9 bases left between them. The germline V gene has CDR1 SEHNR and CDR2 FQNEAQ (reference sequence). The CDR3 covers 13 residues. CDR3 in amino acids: CASSSKGPDTQYF. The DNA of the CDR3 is TGTGCCAGCAGCTCGAAAGGCCCAGATACGCAGTATTTT.

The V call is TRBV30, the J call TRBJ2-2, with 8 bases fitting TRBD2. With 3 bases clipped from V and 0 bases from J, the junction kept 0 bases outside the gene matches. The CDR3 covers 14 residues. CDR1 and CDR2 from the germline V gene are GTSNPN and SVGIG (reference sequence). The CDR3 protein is CAWRGLANTGELFF. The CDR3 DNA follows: TGTGCCTGGAGGGGACTAGCGAACACCGGGGAGCTGTTTTTT.

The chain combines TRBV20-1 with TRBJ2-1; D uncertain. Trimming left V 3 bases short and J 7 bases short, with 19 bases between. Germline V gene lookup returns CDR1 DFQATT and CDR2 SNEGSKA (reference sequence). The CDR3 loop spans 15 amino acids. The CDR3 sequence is CSASPILGQRNEQFF. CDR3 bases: TGCAGTGCTAGTCCCATCCTAGGGCAACGGAATGAGCAGTTCTTC.

In DNA form, the CDR3 reads TGTGCCAGCAGTCAGCGACAGGGAAACTACGAGCAGTACTTC. Its translation is CASSQRQGNYEQYF. This chain joins TRBV28 and TRBJ2-7, with 7 bases that match TRBD1. CDR3 length: 14 amino acids. In germline, CDR1 is MDHEN, CDR2 SYDVKM. Trimming cost V 5 bases and J 3 bases; bases outside gene matches: 7.

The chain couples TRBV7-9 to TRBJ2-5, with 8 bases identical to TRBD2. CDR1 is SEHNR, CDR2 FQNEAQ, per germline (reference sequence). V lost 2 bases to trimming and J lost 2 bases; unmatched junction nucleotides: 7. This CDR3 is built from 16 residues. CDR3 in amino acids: CASSLTRSSGQETQYF. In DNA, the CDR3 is TGTGCCAGCAGCTTAACTCGCTCTAGCGGGCAAGAGACCCAGTACTTC.

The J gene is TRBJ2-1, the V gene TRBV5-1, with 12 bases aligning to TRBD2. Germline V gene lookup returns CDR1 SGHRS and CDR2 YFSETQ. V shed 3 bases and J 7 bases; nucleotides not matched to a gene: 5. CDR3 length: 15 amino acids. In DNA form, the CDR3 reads TGCGCCAGCAGCTCAAGACTAGCGGGAGAGAATGAGCAGTTCTTC. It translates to CASSSRLAGENEQFF.